These 21 T cell receptor beta chains originate from one sample sequenced in a study of CD8 T cells in ankylosing spondylitis. TCRdb analysed the 5' RACE reads with MiXCR anew, one entry per CDR3 protein. The profile shows about 160,000 distinct CDR3 sequences, approximately 9% of them singletons. The sequenced sample consisted of blood, either unsorted or a sorted T cell fraction (not recorded which). Receptors were obtained from a female donor with ankylosing spondylitis or in good health (not recorded which).

V and J are TRBV9 and TRBJ2-3; D not resolved. This CDR3 comprises 15 residues. Germline V gene data show CDR1 as SGDLS and CDR2 as YYNGEE. V lost 4 bases and J 0 bases, leaving 12 bases between the germline ends. The CDR3 sequence: CASSPWGPSTDTQYF. CDR3 DNA sequence: TGTGCCAGCAGCCCGTGGGGTCCTAGCACAGATACGCAGTATTTT.

The V and J genes are TRBV2 and TRBJ2-1, with 9 nucleotides matching TRBD2. V lost 2 bases to trimming and J lost 5 bases; unmatched junction nucleotides: 4. From germline, CDR1 is SNHLY and CDR2 FYNNEI. The CDR3 loop spans 15 amino acids. The CDR3 loop is CASSERASGDNEQFF. CDR3 nucleotides: TGTGCCAGCAGTGAAAGGGCTAGCGGGGACAATGAGCAGTTCTTC.

Many counts were recorded for this clonotype. The genes are TRBV20-1 and TRBJ2-7; D call uncertain. With 4 bases removed from V and 4 bases from J, the gap between germline ends came to 5 bases. The germline V gene encodes CDR1 DFQATT and CDR2 SNEGSKA (reference sequence). The CDR3 spans 10 residues. In DNA, the CDR3 is TGCAGTGCTATGAGTTACGAGCAGTACTTC. As protein: CSAMSYEQYF.

In its sample, this clonotype was seen many times. The CDR3 region has the DNA TGCGCCAGCAGCCAAGAACCTAGCGGGAGCTCCTACAATGAGCAGTTCTTC. Amino acids: CASSQEPSGSSYNEQFF. The genes are TRBV4-3 and TRBJ2-1; 10 bases agree with TRBD2. Germline trimming cut 0 bases from V and 0 bases from J; bases unmatched to any gene: 2. CDR1 is LGHNA, CDR2 YSLEER, per germline. CDR3 length: 17 amino acids.

This clonotype was counted between two and nine times. This chain uses TRBV27 with TRBJ2-7, with a tentative D call TRBD2 (5 bases). Germline CDR1 MNHEY, CDR2 SMNVEV (reference sequence). This CDR3 comprises 17 residues. V was trimmed by 4 bases and J by 4 bases, leaving 23 bases between them. CDR3 nucleotide sequence: TGTGCCAGCAGTTATACGGCCCCGGGAATCGGGGAGTACGAGCAGTACTTC. This codes for CASSYTAPGIGEYEQYF.

Many counts were recorded for this clonotype. The rearrangement uses TRBV10-3 and TRBJ1-1; D gene unclear. CDR1 ENHRY and CDR2 SYGVKD come from the germline V gene. V shed 3 bases and J shed 1 base, with 15 bases lying between them. This CDR3 region has 16 residues. CDR3 loop: CAISDSYDTPNTEAFF. The CDR3 DNA reads TGTGCCATCAGTGATTCCTACGACACACCGAACACTGAAGCTTTCTTT.

This clonotype was found a few times. The DNA of the CDR3 is TGTGCCAGCAGTCCGGTGGACAGGGGCCTTCCTAACTATGGCTACACCTTC. Translated, it gives CASSPVDRGLPNYGYTF. The rearrangement links TRBV12-3 or TRBV12-4 to TRBJ1-2; 9 bases agree with TRBD1. With V trimmed by 5 bases and J by 0 bases, 10 bases remained unmatched. The CDR3 has 17 amino acids.

At least ten counts were recorded for this clonotype. This chain links TRBV6-6 with TRBJ2-2; D gene uncertain. The CDR3 extends over 13 amino acids. V lost 2 bases and J lost 3, with 4 bases in between. Germline V CDR1 and CDR2: MNHNY, SVGAGI (reference sequence). CDR3 sequence: CASSYMYTGELFF. The DNA for the CDR3 is TGTGCCAGCAGTTACATGTACACCGGGGAGCTGTTTTTT.

By its share, this clonotype is medium-sized (0.01 to 0.1%). The rearrangement links TRBV7-9 to TRBJ1-2; D is unresolved. Germline values: CDR1 SEHNR, CDR2 FQNEAQ (reference sequence). CDR3 length equals 13 residues. V lost 6 bases and J lost 3, with 11 bases in between. CDR3 nucleotides: TGTGCCAGCAGTCATAGCGCGGACTATGGCTACACCTTC. Protein sequence: CASSHSADYGYTF.

This clonotype was found a few times. The V call is TRBV12-3 or TRBV12-4, the J call TRBJ1-2; D may be TRBD1 (5 bases). This CDR3 is 15 amino acids long. The V end lost 1 base, the J end lost 2 bases, and 11 bases lay between the germline ends. The CDR3 DNA follows: TGTGCCAGCAGTTTAGGTGCAGGGACCAACTATGGCTACACCTTC. It is translated as CASSLGAGTNYGYTF.

This clonotype was counted only a few times. The V call is TRBV5-1, the J call TRBJ2-7; TRBD2 might be the D (5 bases). CDR1 is SGHRS, CDR2 YFSETQ, per germline. Trimming took off 1 base at V and 1 base at J, with 18 bases between the two ends. The CDR3 has 17 residues. The CDR3 DNA reads TGCGCCAGCAGCTTGACCCCGGGTTGGACTGGTTCCTACGAGCAGTACTTC. It codes for CASSLTPGWTGSYEQYF.

The CDR3 region is CASSQISGWGVDEQFF. The CDR3 DNA reads as TGTGCCAGCAGCCAAATCTCGGGATGGGGTGTAGATGAGCAGTTCTTC. This chain connects TRBV3-1 to TRBJ2-1, with a possible D match to TRBD2 (5 bases). Germline V gene data show CDR1 as LGHDT and CDR2 as YNNKEL (reference sequence). V dropped 2 bases and J dropped 8 bases, with 19 bases sitting between them. This CDR3 has 16 residues.

This clonotype was seen more than once but under ten times. The gene calls are TRBV9 and TRBJ1-1; D is unresolved. The V end was cut by 3 bases, the J end by 3 bases, with 6 bases between. The CDR3 contains 12 residues. Germline CDR1 is SGDLS and CDR2 is YYNGEE. The CDR3 coding sequence is TGTGCCAGCAGCGGATGGGACACTGAAGCTTTCTTT. As protein: CASSGWDTEAFF.

This clonotype was seen ten or more times. This chain joins TRBV2 and TRBJ2-1, with D perhaps matching TRBD2 (5 bases). This CDR3 has 16 amino acids. V was pared by 2 bases and J by 7 bases, with 18 bases between. Per the germline V gene, CDR1 is SNHLY and CDR2 is FYNNEI. CDR3 coding DNA: TGTGCCAGCAGTGAAAACACCGCCCGGGAAGGGAATGAGCAGTTCTTC. It is translated as CASSENTAREGNEQFF.

This chain connects TRBV27 to TRBJ2-7; 10 bases match TRBD2. CDR1 and CDR2 from the germline V gene are MNHEY and SMNVEV (reference sequence). The CDR3 contains 15 residues. The V gene end was trimmed by 4 bases and the J gene end by 3 bases; junction bases not matched to a gene: 6. The CDR3 protein is CASSSPLAGLYEQYF. In DNA form, the CDR3 reads TGTGCCAGCAGTTCCCCACTAGCGGGGCTCTACGAGCAGTACTTC.

This clonotype was seen ten or more times. The J gene is TRBJ2-2, the V gene TRBV29-1, with D unclear. This CDR3 spans 11 amino acids. The germline V gene has CDR1 SQVTM and CDR2 ANQGSEA. CDR3 amino acids: CSGQGGGELFF. In nucleotides, the CDR3 is TGCAGTGGGCAAGGTGGCGGGGAGCTGTTTTTT.

Only a few counts were recorded for this clonotype. The chain is built from TRBV5-6 and TRBJ2-1, with 9 bases aligning to TRBD1. V shed 6 bases and J 6 bases; nucleotides not matched to a gene: 7. Germline V gene data show CDR1 as SGHDT and CDR2 as YYEEEE. The CDR3 loop spans 14 amino acids. In DNA, the CDR3 is TGTGCCAGCACTACCTGGACAGGGGTCAATGAGCAGTTCTTC. Translated: CASTTWTGVNEQFF.

In this sample, this clonotype turned up a few times. The chain couples TRBV7-9 to TRBJ2-1; 8 bases fit TRBD1. V was pared by 6 bases and J by 4 bases, with 11 bases of the junction left unmatched. Germline CDR1 and CDR2: SEHNR and FQNEAQ (reference sequence). This CDR3 is built from 16 residues. CDR3 DNA: TGTGCCAGCAGAAGTCCGACAGGGGATATTTACAATGAGCAGTTCTTC. Amino acids: CASRSPTGDIYNEQFF.

This clonotype was detected a few times. V gene TRBV12-3 or TRBV12-4 combines with J gene TRBJ2-3, with 7 bases that match TRBD2. Trimming at V came to 7 bases and at J to 2 bases, leaving 6 bases not matched to a gene. This CDR3 spans 14 amino acids. CDR3 sequence: CASTLGRDTDTQYF. For the CDR3, the DNA is TGTGCCAGCACCCTGGGGAGGGACACAGATACGCAGTATTTT.

The rearrangement links TRBV7-2 to TRBJ2-7, with 16 bases aligning to TRBD2. This CDR3 has 17 amino acids. V gave up 4 bases and J gave up 4 bases; unmatched junction bases: 7. From germline, CDR1 is SGHTA and CDR2 FQGNSA. CDR3 nucleotide sequence: TGTGCCAGCAGCTCATTCGGGACTAGCGGGAGGGATTACGAGCAGTACTTC. This sequence encodes CASSSFGTSGRDYEQYF.

The sample holds a few counts of this clonotype. The chain couples TRBV6-2 or TRBV6-3 to TRBJ2-3; 10 positions agree with TRBD1. CDR3 length: 15 residues. V shed 10 bases, J shed 4 bases, and the junction held 11 bases outside the gene matches. The germline V gene has CDR1 MNHEY and CDR2 SVGEGT. For the CDR3, the DNA is TGTGCCACCGACCCGACAGGGGGCACGGCAGATACGCAGTATTTT. The encoded protein is CATDPTGGTADTQYF.